This T cell receptor beta chain was recorded in a study of control samples from healthy donors and cancer patients. Clones were read by immunoSEQ multiplex PCR, and TCRdb kept only the in-frame ones, dropping some. This table holds tens of thousands of clones, around 92% found once. This clonotype was obtained from a man aged 25-45 years in good health. The source material was blood.

CDR3 bases: TGCGCCAGCAGCCAAGCCGGGCTAAGAGCTGAAAATCAGCCCCAGCATTTT. This gives the protein CASSQAGLRAENQPQHF. The V call is TRBV4-1, the J call TRBJ1-5, with no clear D. The V end was cut by 1 base, the J end by 4 bases, with 17 bases between. The germline V gene has CDR1 MGHRA and CDR2 YSYEKL. The CDR3 has 17 residues.